The clone carrying this TCR beta chain was detected ten times or more. This sample was taken from a study of T cells in Graves' hyperthyroidism and ophthalmopathy. The overall study: The initial diagnosis was the point when peripheral blood was collected, ahead of any treatment.

From RNA transcripts, TCR beta CDR3 regions were amplified. Researchers ran a first-round RT-PCR on the TCR CDR3 using the HTBI primer set. TCRdb re-derived calls from the multiplex PCR reads in MiXCR, one entry per CDR3 protein. The profile shows under 750,000 distinct CDR3 sequences, over 15% of them singletons. From germline, CDR1 is SGHTS and CDR2 YDEGEE. Trimming at V came to 2 bases and at J to 5 bases, leaving 9 bases not matched to a gene. The CDR3 covers 16 residues. Sequenced input: blood. This sequence originates from a woman aged 50 to 60 with Graves' hyperthyroidism that later progressed to Graves' ophthalmopathy. This chain links TRBV5-8 with TRBJ2-5; 10 bases match TRBD1. CDR3 nucleotides: TGTGCCAGCAGCTTCCCTGCGACAGGGGGCGGGGAGACCCAGTACTTC. Its translation is CASSFPATGGGETQYF.